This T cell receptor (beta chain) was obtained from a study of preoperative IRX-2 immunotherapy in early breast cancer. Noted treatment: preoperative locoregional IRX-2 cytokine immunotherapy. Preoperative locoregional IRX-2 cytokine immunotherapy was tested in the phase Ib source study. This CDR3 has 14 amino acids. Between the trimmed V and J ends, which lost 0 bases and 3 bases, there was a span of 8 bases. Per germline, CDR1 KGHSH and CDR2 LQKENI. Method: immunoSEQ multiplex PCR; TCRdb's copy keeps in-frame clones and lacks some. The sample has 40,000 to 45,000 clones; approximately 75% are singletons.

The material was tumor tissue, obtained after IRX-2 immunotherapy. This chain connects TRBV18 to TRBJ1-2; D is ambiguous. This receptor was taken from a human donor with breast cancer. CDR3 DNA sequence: TGTGCCAGCTCACCACCGAAAACAGACTATGGCTACACCTTC. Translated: CASSPPKTDYGYTF.